The source of this TCR beta chain is a study of cytomegalovirus exposure and HLA in healthy donors. Study-level background: Counted in an early data release were approximately 85 million unique TCRs from HLA-typed donors.

With 0 bases clipped from V and 3 bases from J, the junction kept 5 bases outside the gene matches. Germline CDR1 is SGDLS and CDR2 is YYNGEE. The CDR3 totals 15 residues. PCR amplification relied on 60 Vbeta primers (plus 13 Jbeta primers). Data came from immunoSEQ multiplex PCR; TCRdb stores just in-frame clones and leaves some out. The table shows 70,000 to 90,000 clones, with around 76% occurring only once. The clonotype was recovered from a male donor in good health and CMV-seropositive. The chain has TRBV9 and TRBJ1-2, with 7 bases matching TRBD1. Sequenced: PBMCs. Here the CDR3 DNA reads TGTGCCAGCAGCGTAGGCCCCGGGACAGACTATGGCTACACCTTC. Translation gives CASSVGPGTDYGYTF.